The following is a TCR beta chain sequence with its context. Cohort assignment relied on participant-reported clinical history. Two consecutive negative NP/OP PCR tests, clearance, or resolved symptoms defined Cohort 3 recovery. The data were obtained in a study of blood T cell repertoires in COVID-19. Background on the study: The cDNA or gDNA used as material had been derived from T cells, B-cell-depleted T cells, or PBMCs.

In the authors' methods: Reference gene primer amplification in the assay estimated nucleated cell counts. Clones were read by immunoSEQ multiplex PCR, and TCRdb kept only the in-frame ones, dropping some. The V and J calls and clone size are taken from that table; D and trimming were inferred from the DNA. This sample has around 380,000 clones, with more than 70% found just once. This CDR3 is 14 amino acids long. Germline V gene lookup returns CDR1 MRHNA and CDR2 SNTAGT. V lost 3 bases to trimming and J lost 5 bases; unmatched junction nucleotides: 4. This chain joins TRBV6-4 and TRBJ2-3, with 8 bases identical to TRBD2. The TCR sequence derives from a man aged 25-45 years who had recovered from COVID-19. Sample: PBMCs or T cells enriched from blood (not recorded which). The CDR3 here is CASSEDGGEDTQYF. The DNA for the CDR3 is TGTGCCAGCAGTGAAGACGGGGGGGAAGATACGCAGTATTTT.